This T cell receptor (beta chain) was observed in a study of T-cell reconstitution after alpha-beta-depleted transplantation in children. Study-level points and caveats: By one year post-transplant, T-cell counts and diversity largely arose from T cells that were newly produced. There were some patients whose high TCRbeta diversity at day 60 came from surviving recipient T cells and thymic progenitors. Expanded clones from the graft, numbering several hundred, reportedly supplied alpha-beta T cells about two months after transplant.

Germline lookup yields CDR1 SQVTM and CDR2 ANQGSEA. The CDR3 contains 9 residues. Trimming took off 3 bases at V and 10 bases at J, with 4 bases between the two ends. This clonotype has just a few counts. Its antigen is currently unknown. Unique molecular identifiers were used in preparing the TCRbeta library. One entry per CDR3 protein, called by TCRdb with MiXCR from the PCR reads. This sample has roughly 670,000 distinct CDR3 sequences, with around 12% found just once. V usage is TRBV29-1 and J usage is TRBJ2-1; D call uncertain. The specimen comprised PBMCs, sampled before TCRalphabeta/CD19-depleted stem cell transplant. The TCR was taken from a girl aged 2-10 years with congenital amegakaryocytic thrombocytopenia, due to receive a stem cell transplant. The CDR3 DNA follows: TGCAGCGTTGACACGGAGCAGTTCTTC. This sequence encodes CSVDTEQFF.